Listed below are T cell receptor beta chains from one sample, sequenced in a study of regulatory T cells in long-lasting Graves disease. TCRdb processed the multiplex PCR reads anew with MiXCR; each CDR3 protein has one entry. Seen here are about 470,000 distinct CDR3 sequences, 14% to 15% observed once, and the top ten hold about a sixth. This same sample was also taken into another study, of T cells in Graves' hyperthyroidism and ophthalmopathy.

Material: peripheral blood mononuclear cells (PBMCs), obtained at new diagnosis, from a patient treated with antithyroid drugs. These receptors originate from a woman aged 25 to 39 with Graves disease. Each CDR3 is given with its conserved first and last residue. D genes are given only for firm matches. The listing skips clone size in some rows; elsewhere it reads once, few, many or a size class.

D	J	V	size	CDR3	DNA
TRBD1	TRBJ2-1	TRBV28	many	CASSPRTGAISVQFF	TGTGCCAGCAGTCCCCGGACAGGGGCGATTTCGGTGCAGTTCTTC
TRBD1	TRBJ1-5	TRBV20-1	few	CSAAPHRGRYDGNQPQHF	TGCAGTGCTGCCCCGCACAGGGGCCGCTACGACGGCAATCAGCCCCAGCATTTT
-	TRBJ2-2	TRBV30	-	CAWSVDTGELFF	TGTGCCTGGAGTGTGGACACCGGGGAGCTGTTTTTT
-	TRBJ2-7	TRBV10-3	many	CAISRESNTMRNEQYF	TGTGCCATCAGTAGGGAGAGTAATACAATGAGGAACGAGCAGTACTTC
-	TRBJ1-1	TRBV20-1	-	CSASITVGSGEAFF	TGCAGTGCTAGTATAACAGTCGGATCCGGTGAAGCTTTCTTT
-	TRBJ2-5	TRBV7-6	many	CASSLGEETQYF	TGTGCCAGCAGCTTGGGAGAGGAGACCCAGTACTTC
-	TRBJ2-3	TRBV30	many	CAWSPRRQRADTQYF	TGTGCCTGGAGTCCACGGCGACAGCGAGCAGATACGCAGTATTTT
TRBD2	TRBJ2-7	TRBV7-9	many	CASSSGLAGRYEQYF	TGTGCCAGCAGCTCCGGACTAGCGGGAAGGTACGAGCAGTACTTC
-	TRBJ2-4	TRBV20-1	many	CSVMDLAKNIQYF	TGCAGTGTTATGGATCTAGCCAAAAACATTCAGTACTTC
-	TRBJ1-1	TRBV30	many	CAWSPLTANTEAFF	TGTGCCTGGAGCCCTCTGACGGCGAACACTGAAGCTTTCTTT
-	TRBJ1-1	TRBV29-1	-	CSVLRVGKTEAFF	TGCAGCGTTCTTAGGGTTGGGAAAACTGAAGCTTTCTTT
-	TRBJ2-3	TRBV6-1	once	CASSPPGVRTQYF	TGTGCCAGCAGTCCACCAGGGGTTCGCACGCAGTATTTT
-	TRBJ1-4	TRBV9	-	CASSVDAGVNEKLFF	TGTGCCAGCAGCGTAGATGCAGGAGTTAATGAAAAACTGTTTTTT
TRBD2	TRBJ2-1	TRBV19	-	CASSRGLAGGDEQFF	TGTGCCAGTAGTCGAGGACTAGCGGGAGGCGATGAGCAGTTCTTC
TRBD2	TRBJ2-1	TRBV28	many	CASSFSGTLNEQFF	TGTGCCAGCAGTTTTAGCGGGACCCTCAATGAGCAGTTCTTC
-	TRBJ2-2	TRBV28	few	CTSSFFGELFF	TGTACCAGCAGTTTCTTCGGGGAGCTGTTTTTT
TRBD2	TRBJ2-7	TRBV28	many	CASSPGLAGGYEQYF	TGTGCCAGCAGTCCGGGACTAGCGGGAGGGTACGAGCAGTACTTC
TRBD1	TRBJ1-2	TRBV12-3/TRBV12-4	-	CATKEGTVYGYTF	TGTGCCACCAAAGAGGGGACAGTCTATGGCTACACCTTC
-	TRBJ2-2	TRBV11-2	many	CASSPLAVGSGELFF	TGTGCCAGCAGCCCCCTAGCTGTCGGGTCCGGGGAGCTGTTTTTT
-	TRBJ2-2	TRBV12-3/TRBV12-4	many	CASRWRHAATGELFF	TGTGCCAGCAGATGGAGACACGCAGCCACCGGGGAGCTGTTTTTT
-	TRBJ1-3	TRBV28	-	CASLSRILGGNTIYF	TGTGCCAGCCTTAGCCGTATCCTAGGCGGAAACACCATATATTTT
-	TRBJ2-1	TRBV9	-	CASSVYKGDNEQFF	TGTGCCAGCAGCGTGTACAAGGGGGACAATGAGCAGTTCTTC
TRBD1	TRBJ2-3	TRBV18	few	CASSPSTQGSGDTDTQYF	TGTGCCAGCTCACCAAGCACACAGGGGAGTGGAGACACAGATACGCAGTATTTT
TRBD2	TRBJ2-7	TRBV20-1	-	CSARDMAAGGDSYEQYF	TGCAGTGCTAGAGATATGGCCGCGGGAGGGGACTCCTACGAGCAGTACTTC
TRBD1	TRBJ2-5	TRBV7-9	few	CASSTLTGGEETQYF	TGTGCCAGCAGCACCCTGACAGGGGGGGAAGAGACCCAGTACTTC
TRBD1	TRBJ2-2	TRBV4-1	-	CASSRDRASTGELFF	TGCGCCAGCAGCCGAGACAGGGCGAGCACCGGGGAGCTGTTTTTT
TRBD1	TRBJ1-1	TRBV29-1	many	CSVSSDRKNTEAFF	TGCAGCGTCTCCTCGGACAGGAAGAACACTGAAGCTTTCTTT
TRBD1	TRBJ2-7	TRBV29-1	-	CSVAGTGGAYEQYF	TGCAGCGTTGCCGGGACAGGGGGAGCCTACGAGCAGTACTTC
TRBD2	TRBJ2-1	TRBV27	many	CASSLFGTSGVYNEQFF	TGTGCCAGCAGTTTATTCGGGACTAGCGGTGTCTACAATGAGCAGTTCTTC
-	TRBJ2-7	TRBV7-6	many	CASSPGASSYEQYF	TGTGCCAGCAGCCCCGGAGCCTCTTCCTACGAGCAGTACTTC
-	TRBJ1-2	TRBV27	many	CASSLEGTNYGYTF	TGTGCCAGCAGTTTAGAGGGTACTAACTATGGCTACACCTTC
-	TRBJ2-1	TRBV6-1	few	CASRNLGGSYNEQFF	TGTGCCAGCAGAAACCTCGGGGGCTCCTACAATGAGCAGTTCTTC
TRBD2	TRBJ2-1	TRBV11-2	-	CASSKIWTSGTNEQFF	TGTGCCAGCAGCAAGATTTGGACTAGCGGCACCAATGAGCAGTTCTTC
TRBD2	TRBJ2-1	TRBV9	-	CASSVGVAGEQFF	TGTGCCAGCAGCGTAGGGGTAGCGGGGGAGCAGTTCTTC
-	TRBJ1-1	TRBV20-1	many	CSASRDSRAFF	TGCAGTGCTAGTCGGGACTCTCGGGCTTTCTTT
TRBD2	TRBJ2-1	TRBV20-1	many	CSATGTSGPAGSYNEQFF	TGCAGTGCTACCGGGACTAGCGGTCCGGCGGGGTCCTACAATGAGCAGTTCTTC
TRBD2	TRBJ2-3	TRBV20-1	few	CGGTSGSLDTQYF	TGCGGAGGGACTAGCGGGAGCTTAGATACGCAGTATTTT
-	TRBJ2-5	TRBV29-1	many	CSVREWVGETQYF	TGCAGCGTCCGGGAATGGGTTGGGGAGACCCAGTACTTC
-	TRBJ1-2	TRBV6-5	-	CASSYGGGENYGYTF	TGTGCCAGCAGTTACGGTGGGGGCGAAAACTATGGCTACACCTTC
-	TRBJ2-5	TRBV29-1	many	CSVEGGNQETQYF	TGCAGCGTTGAAGGGGGTAACCAAGAGACCCAGTACTTC
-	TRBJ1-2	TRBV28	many	CASRWGTNYGYTF	TGTGCCAGCAGGTGGGGAACTAACTATGGCTACACCTTC
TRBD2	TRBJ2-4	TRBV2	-	CASSQLGGIQYF	TGCGCCAGCAGCCAACTCGGGGGGATTCAGTACTTC
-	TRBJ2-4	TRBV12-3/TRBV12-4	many	CASSLMGQYIQYF	TGTGCCAGCAGTTTAATGGGACAATACATTCAGTACTTC
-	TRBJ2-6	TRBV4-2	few	CASTQGGGSYNVLTF	TGTGCCAGCACCCAGGGGGGGGGCTCCTACAACGTCCTGACTTTC
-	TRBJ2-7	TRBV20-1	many	CSAREGAHRAYEQYF	TGCAGTGCTAGAGAAGGGGCTCACAGGGCCTACGAGCAGTACTTC
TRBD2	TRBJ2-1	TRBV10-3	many	CATYGGTSYNEQFF	TGTGCCACCTACGGGGGGACTAGCTACAATGAGCAGTTCTTC
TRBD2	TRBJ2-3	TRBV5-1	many	CASSFATSGRAQDTQYF	TGCGCCAGCAGCTTCGCAACTAGCGGGAGGGCCCAAGATACGCAGTATTTT
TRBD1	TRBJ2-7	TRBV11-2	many	CASSNRDRFYEQYF	TGTGCCAGCAGCAACCGGGACAGATTCTACGAGCAGTACTTC
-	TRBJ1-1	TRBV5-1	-	CASSPGRQLFGGTEAFF	TGCGCCAGCAGCCCGGGCAGACAGCTATTCGGGGGCACTGAAGCTTTCTTT
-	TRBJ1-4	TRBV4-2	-	CTSSQVQGANEKLFF	TGTACCAGCAGCCAAGTACAGGGCGCTAATGAAAAACTGTTTTTT
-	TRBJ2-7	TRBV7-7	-	CASSPSEILSYEQYF	TGTGCCAGCAGCCCTTCAGAGATACTCTCCTACGAGCAGTACTTC
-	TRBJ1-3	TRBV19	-	CASSNRENTIYF	TGTGCCAGTTCAAACAGGGAGAACACCATATATTTT
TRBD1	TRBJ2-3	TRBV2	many	CARPGTVSTDTQYF	TGTGCCAGACCCGGGACAGTAAGCACAGATACGCAGTATTTT
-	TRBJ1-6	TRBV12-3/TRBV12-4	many	CASSQTVLSLHF	TGTGCCAGCAGTCAGACAGTCCTGTCCCTCCACTTT
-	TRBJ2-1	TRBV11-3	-	CASSLEVGEYNEQFF	TGTGCCAGCAGCTTAGAGGTGGGAGAATACAATGAGCAGTTCTTC
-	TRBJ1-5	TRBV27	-	CASSLSVPSNQPQHF	TGTGCCAGCAGTTTATCTGTTCCTAGCAATCAGCCCCAGCATTTT
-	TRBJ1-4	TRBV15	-	CATSRVGVGEEKLFF	TGTGCCACCAGCAGAGTTGGGGTAGGAGAGGAAAAACTGTTTTTT
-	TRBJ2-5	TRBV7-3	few	CASSRDAQETQYF	TGTGCCAGCAGCCGGGACGCCCAAGAGACCCAGTACTTC
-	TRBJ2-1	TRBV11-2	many	CASSLLGSASPEQFF	TGTGCCAGCAGCTTGCTTGGGAGCGCCTCTCCTGAGCAGTTCTTC